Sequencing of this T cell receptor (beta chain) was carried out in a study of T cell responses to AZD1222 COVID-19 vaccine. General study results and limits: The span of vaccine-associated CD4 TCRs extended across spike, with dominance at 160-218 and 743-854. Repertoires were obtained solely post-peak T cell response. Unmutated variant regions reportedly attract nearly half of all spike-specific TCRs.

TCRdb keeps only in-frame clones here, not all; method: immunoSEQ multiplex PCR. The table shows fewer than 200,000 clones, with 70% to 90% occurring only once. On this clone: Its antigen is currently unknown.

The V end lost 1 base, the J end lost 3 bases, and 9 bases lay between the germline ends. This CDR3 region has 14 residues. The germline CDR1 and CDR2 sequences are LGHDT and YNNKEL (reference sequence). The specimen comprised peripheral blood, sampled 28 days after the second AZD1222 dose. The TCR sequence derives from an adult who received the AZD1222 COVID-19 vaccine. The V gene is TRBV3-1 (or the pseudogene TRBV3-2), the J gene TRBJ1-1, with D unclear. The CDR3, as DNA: TGTGCCAGCAGCCAAGGGCGCGTAGACACTGAAGCTTTCTTT. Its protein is CASSQGRVDTEAFF.